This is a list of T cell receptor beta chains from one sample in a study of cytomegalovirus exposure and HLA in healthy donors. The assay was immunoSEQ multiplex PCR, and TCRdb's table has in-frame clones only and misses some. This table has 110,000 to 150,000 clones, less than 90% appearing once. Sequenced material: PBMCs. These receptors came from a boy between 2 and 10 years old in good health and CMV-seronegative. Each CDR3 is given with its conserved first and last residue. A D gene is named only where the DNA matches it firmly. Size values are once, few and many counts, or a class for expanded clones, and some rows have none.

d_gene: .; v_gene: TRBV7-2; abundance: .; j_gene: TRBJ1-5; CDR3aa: CASSAEGRNTYQPQHF; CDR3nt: TGTGCCAGCAGCGCGGAGGGACGGAACACATATCAGCCCCAGCATTTT
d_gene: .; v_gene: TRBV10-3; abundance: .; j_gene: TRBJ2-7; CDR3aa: CAISSRYEQYF; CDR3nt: TGTGCCATCAGTTCGCGCTACGAGCAGTACTTC
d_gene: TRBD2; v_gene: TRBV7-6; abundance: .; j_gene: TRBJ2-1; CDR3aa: CASSLATSRDEQFF; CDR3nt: TGTGCCAGCAGCTTAGCGACTAGCCGGGATGAGCAGTTCTTC
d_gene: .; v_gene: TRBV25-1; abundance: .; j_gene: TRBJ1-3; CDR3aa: CASSETGSGNTIYF; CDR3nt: TGTGCCAGCAGTGAGACAGGCTCTGGAAACACCATATATTTT
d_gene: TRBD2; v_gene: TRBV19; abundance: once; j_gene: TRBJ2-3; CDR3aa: CASSVSSGSTDTQYF; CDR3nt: TGTGCCAGTAGTGTCTCTAGCGGCAGCACAGATACGCAGTATTTT
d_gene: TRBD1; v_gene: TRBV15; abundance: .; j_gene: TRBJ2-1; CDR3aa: CATSRGIRDRGIEQFF; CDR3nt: TGTGCCACCAGCAGGGGAATCCGGGACAGGGGAATTGAGCAGTTCTTC
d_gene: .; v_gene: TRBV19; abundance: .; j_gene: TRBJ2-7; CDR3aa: CASSILTGGLYEQYF; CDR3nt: TGTGCCAGTAGTATCCTGACAGGCGGACTCTACGAGCAGTACTTC
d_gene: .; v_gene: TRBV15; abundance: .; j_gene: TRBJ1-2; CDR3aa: CATSRGPGSLYTF; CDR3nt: TGTGCCACCAGCAGGGGCCCCGGCTCTCTCTACACCTTC
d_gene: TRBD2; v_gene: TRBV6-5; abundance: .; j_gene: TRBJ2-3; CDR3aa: CASSPAGGLGDTQYF; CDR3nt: TGTGCCAGCAGTCCCGCGGGGGGCCTTGGGGATACGCAGTATTTT
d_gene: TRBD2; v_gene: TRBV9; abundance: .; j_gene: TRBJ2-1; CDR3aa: CASSVPRRGGSYNEQFF; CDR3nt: TGTGCCAGCAGCGTACCCCGGCGGGGGGGCTCGTACAATGAGCAGTTCTTC
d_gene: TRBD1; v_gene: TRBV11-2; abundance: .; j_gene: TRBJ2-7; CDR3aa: CASRRGAGTGAYEQYF; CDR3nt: TGTGCCAGCAGGCGGGGGGCCGGGACAGGGGCCTACGAGCAGTACTTC
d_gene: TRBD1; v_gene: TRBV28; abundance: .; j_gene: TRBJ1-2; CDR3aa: CASSVKQGAGDYGYTF; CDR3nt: TGTGCCAGCAGTGTTAAACAGGGGGCAGGGGACTATGGCTACACCTTC
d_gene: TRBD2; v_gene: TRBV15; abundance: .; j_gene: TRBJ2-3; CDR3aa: CATSRDRRRGYTQYF; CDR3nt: TGTGCCACCAGCAGAGATCGAAGGCGGGGGTATACGCAGTATTTT
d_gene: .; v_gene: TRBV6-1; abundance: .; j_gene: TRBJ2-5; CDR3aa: CASSDRLRGPETQYF; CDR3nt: TGTGCCAGCAGTGATAGGTTGCGGGGTCCAGAGACCCAGTACTTC
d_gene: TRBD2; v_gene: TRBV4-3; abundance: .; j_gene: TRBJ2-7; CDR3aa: CASSQVVTGGTSYEQYF; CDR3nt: TGCGCCAGCAGCCAAGTGGTAACGGGAGGGACCTCCTACGAGCAGTACTTC
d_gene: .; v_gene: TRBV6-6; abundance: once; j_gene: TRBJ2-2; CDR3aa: CASSRLGTAGELFF; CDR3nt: TGTGCCAGCTCGAGACTAGGGACCGCCGGGGAGCTGTTTTTT
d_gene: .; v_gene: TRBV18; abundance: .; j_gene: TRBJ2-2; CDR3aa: CASSPLDSTGELFF; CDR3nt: TGTGCCAGCTCACCTCTCGACAGCACCGGGGAGCTGTTTTTT
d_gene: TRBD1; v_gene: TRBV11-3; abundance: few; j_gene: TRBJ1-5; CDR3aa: CASSLQGANQPQHF; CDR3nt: TGTGCCAGCAGCCTACAGGGGGCTAATCAGCCCCAGCATTTT
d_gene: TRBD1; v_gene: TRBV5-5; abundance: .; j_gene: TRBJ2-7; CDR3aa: CASSLRTGCTF; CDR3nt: TGTGCCAGCAGCCTAAGGACAGGGTGTACCTTC
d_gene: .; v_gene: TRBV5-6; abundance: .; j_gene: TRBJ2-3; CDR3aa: CASSLYGGWSTDTQYF; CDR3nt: TGTGCCAGCAGCTTATACGGGGGTTGGAGCACAGATACGCAGTATTTT
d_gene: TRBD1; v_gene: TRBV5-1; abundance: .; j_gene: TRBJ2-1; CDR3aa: CASSLQGYEQFF; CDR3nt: TGCGCCAGCAGCTTACAGGGGTATGAGCAGTTCTTC
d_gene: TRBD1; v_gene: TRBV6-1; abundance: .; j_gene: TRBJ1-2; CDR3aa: CASSNRGRGYTF; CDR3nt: TGTGCCAGCAGTAACAGGGGGCGCGGCTACACCTTC
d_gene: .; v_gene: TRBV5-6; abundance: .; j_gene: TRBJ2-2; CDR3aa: CASSLVGVDTGELFF; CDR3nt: TGTGCCAGCAGCTTGGTCGGGGTTGACACCGGGGAGCTGTTTTTT
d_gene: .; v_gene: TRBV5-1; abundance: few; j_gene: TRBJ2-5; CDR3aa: CASSLKGETQYF; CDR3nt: TGCGCCAGCAGCCTAAAGGGGGAGACCCAGTACTTC
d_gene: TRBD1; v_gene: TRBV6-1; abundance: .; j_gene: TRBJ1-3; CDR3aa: CASSEPWTGAMGNTIYF; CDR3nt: TGTGCCAGCAGTGAACCATGGACAGGGGCTATGGGAAACACCATATATTTT
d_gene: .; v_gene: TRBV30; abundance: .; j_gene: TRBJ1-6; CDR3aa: CAWSPLNSPLHF; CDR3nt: TGTGCCTGGAGTCCATTGAATTCACCCCTCCACTTT
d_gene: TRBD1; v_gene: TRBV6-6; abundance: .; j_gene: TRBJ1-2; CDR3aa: CASSYSDRNYGYTF; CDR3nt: TGTGCCAGCAGTTATTCGGACAGGAACTATGGCTACACCTTC
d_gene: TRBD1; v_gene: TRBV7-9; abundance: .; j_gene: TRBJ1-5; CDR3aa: CASSSVGTGRGQPQHF; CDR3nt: TGTGCCAGCAGCTCAGTAGGGACAGGCCGGGGTCAGCCCCAGCATTTT
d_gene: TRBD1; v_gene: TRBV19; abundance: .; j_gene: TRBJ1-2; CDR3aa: CASSIRGLGGYTF; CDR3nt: TGTGCCAGTAGCATTAGGGGGCTCGGAGGCTACACCTTC
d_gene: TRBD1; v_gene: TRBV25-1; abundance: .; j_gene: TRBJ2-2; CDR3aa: CAMGTGGTGELFF; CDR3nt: TGTGCCATGGGGACAGGGGGGACCGGGGAGCTGTTTTTT
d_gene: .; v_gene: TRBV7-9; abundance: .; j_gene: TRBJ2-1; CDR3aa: CASSLVGGRGRFDNEQFF; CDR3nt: TGTGCCAGCAGCTTAGTGGGCGGCAGGGGACGGTTTGACAATGAGCAGTTCTTC
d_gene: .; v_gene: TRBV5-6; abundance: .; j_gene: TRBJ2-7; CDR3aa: CASSLDYGYEQYF; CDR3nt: TGTGCCAGCAGCTTGGACTATGGCTACGAGCAGTACTTC
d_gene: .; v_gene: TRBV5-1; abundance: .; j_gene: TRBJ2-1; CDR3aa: CASSLGLLYYNEQFF; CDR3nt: TGCGCCAGCAGCTTGGGACTACTTTACTACAATGAGCAGTTCTTC
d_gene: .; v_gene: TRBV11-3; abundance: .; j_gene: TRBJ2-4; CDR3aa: CASSRGATGAKNIQYF; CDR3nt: TGTGCCAGCAGCCGCGGAGCTACAGGGGCCAAAAACATTCAGTACTTC
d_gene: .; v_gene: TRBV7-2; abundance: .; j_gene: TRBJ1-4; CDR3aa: CASSLAFDRRATNEKLFF; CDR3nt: TGTGCCAGCAGCTTAGCATTCGACAGAAGAGCAACTAATGAAAAACTGTTTTTT
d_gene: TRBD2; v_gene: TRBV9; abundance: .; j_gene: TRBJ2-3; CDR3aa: CASSVSSILGTSGTDTQYF; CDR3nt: TGTGCCAGCAGCGTTAGTTCGATACTCGGGACTAGCGGCACAGATACGCAGTATTTT
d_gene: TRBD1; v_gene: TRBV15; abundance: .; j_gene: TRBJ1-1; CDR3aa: CATSPVTGVGLGTEAFF; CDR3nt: TGTGCCACCAGTCCGGTAACAGGGGTGGGTTTGGGCACTGAAGCTTTCTTT
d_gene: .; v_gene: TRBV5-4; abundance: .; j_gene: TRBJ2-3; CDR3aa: CASSLAAGSSDTQYF; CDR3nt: TGTGCCAGCAGCTTGGCGGCAGGGTCGTCGGATACGCAGTATTTT
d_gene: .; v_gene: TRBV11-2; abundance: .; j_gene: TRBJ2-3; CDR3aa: CASSLVGGMSTDTQYF; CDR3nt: TGTGCCAGCAGCTTAGTTGGGGGCATGTCCACAGATACGCAGTATTTT
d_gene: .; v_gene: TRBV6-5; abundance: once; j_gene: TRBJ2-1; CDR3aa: CATMRTINEQFF; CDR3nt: TGTGCCACGATGCGGACAATCAATGAGCAGTTCTTC
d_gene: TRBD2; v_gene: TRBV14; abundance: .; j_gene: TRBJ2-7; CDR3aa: CASSLIGGAHYEQYF; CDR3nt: TGTGCCAGCAGCCTGATCGGGGGGGCCCACTACGAGCAGTACTTC
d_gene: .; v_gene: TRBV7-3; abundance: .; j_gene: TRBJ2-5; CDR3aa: CASGAGAQETQYF; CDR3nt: TGTGCCAGCGGCGCAGGGGCACAAGAGACCCAGTACTTC
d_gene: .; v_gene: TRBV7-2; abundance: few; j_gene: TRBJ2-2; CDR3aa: CASSLERGVLAGELFF; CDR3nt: TGTGCCAGCAGCTTAGAACGCGGGGTTTTAGCCGGGGAGCTGTTTTTT
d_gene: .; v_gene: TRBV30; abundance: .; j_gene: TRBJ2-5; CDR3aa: CAWTQSPNQETQYF; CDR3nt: TGTGCCTGGACACAGTCCCCCAACCAAGAGACCCAGTACTTC
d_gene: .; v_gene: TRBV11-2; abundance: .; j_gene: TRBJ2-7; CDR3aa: CASSRAGGSYEQYF; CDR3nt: TGTGCCAGCAGCCGAGCAGGTGGATCCTACGAGCAGTACTTC
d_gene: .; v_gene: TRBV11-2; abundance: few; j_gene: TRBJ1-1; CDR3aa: CASSPTKGEWSEAFF; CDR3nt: TGTGCCAGCAGCCCAACGAAGGGGGAATGGTCTGAAGCTTTCTTT
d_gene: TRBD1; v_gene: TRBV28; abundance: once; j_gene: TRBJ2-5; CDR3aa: CASSGTGGGETQYF; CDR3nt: TGTGCCAGCAGTGGGACAGGGGGCGGGGAGACCCAGTACTTC
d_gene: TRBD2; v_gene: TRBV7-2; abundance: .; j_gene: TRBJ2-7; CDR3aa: CASRPASGRPYEQYF; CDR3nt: TGTGCCAGCAGGCCCGCTAGCGGGAGACCCTACGAGCAGTACTTC
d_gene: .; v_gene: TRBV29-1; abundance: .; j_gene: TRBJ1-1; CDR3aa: CSVEGPGADTEAFF; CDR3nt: TGCAGCGTTGAAGGCCCAGGGGCGGACACTGAAGCTTTCTTT
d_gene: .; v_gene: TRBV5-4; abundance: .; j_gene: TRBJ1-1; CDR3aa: CASSLPGNTEAFF; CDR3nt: TGTGCCAGCAGCTTGCCGGGGAACACTGAAGCTTTCTTT
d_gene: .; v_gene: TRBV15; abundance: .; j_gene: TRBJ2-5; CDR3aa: CATSRRGTSQETQYF; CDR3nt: TGTGCCACCAGCAGGCGGGGGACAAGCCAAGAGACCCAGTACTTC
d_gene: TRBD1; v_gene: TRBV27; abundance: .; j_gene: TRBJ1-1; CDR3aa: CASKGTGDTEAFF; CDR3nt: TGTGCCAGCAAGGGGACAGGAGACACTGAAGCTTTCTTT
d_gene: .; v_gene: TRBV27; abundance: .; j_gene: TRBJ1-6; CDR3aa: CASSLYPQGFSNSPLHF; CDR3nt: TGTGCCAGCAGTTTATACCCTCAGGGTTTTTCTAATTCACCCCTCCACTTT
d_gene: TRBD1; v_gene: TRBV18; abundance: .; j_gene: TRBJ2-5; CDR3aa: CASSPFRRTGGGTQYF; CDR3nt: TGTGCCAGCTCACCTTTTCGCCGGACAGGGGGAGGGACCCAGTACTTC